This entry lists 18 T cell receptor beta chains sequenced from one sample in a study of blood T cell repertoires in COVID-19. Libraries were prepared by immunoSEQ multiplex PCR; TCRdb keeps only in-frame clonotypes and omits some of them. The repertoire holds about 70,000 clones, with roughly 85% as singletons. The sample was peripheral blood. The receptors stem from a man at least 80 years old with acute or convalescent COVID-19.

The chain uses TRBV4-3 and TRBJ1-5; no definite D call. V gave up 4 bases and J gave up 0 bases, with 10 bases separating them. This CDR3 has 15 residues. The germline CDR1 and CDR2 sequences are LGHNA and YSLEER. For the CDR3, the DNA is TGCGCCAGCAGCCTCTCTAGGAATAGCAATCAGCCCCAGCATTTT. Amino acid sequence: CASSLSRNSNQPQHF.

The chain is built from TRBV2 and TRBJ2-7; 8 bases map to TRBD1. CDR1 is SNHLY and CDR2 is FYNNEI in the germline V gene. The CDR3 is 13 residues long. V lost 7 bases to trimming and J lost 6 bases; unmatched junction nucleotides: 8. The chain's CDR3 is CASTVDRGGEQYF. CDR3 DNA sequence: TGTGCCAGCACCGTAGACAGGGGCGGCGAGCAGTACTTC. The complete variable domain, with remaining parts taken from reference TRBV2 and TRBJ2-7, reads EPEVTQTPSHQVTQMGQEVILRCVPISNHLYFYWYRQILGQKVEFLVSFYNNEISEKSEIFDDQFSVERPDGSNFTLKIRSTKLEDSAMYFCASTVDRGGEQYFGPGTRLTVT.

This clone was detected a few times. The gene calls are TRBV28 and TRBJ1-2; 8 bases are shared with TRBD1. V lost 5 bases to trimming and J lost 5 bases; unmatched junction nucleotides: 10. Germline CDR1 and CDR2: MDHEN and SYDVKM. The CDR3 runs 15 residues. CDR3 region: CASSPQPQGAYGYTF. Written as DNA, the CDR3 is TGTGCCAGCAGTCCCCAGCCCCAGGGGGCGTATGGCTACACCTTC.

This clone was seen once. This chain connects TRBV9 to TRBJ2-2; D is undetermined. Germline CDR1 is SGDLS and CDR2 is YYNGEE. V gave up 3 bases and J gave up 1 base, with 13 bases separating them. The CDR3 has 16 residues. The CDR3 loop reads CASSATNPRNTGELFF. The CDR3 nucleotides are TGTGCCAGCAGCGCGACGAATCCTAGGAACACCGGGGAGCTGTTTTTT. Complete variable domain (other parts from reference TRBV9 and TRBJ2-2): DSGVTQTPKHLITATGQRVTLRCSPRSGDLSVYWYQQSLDQGLQFLIQYYNGEERAKGNILERFSAQQFPDLHSELNLSSLELGDSALYFCASSATNPRNTGELFFGEGSRLTVL.

The V gene is TRBV5-1, the J gene TRBJ1-2; tentative D call: TRBD1 (5 bases). This CDR3 is 14 amino acids long. CDR1 is SGHRS, CDR2 YFSETQ, per germline. V was clipped by 0 bases and J by 3 bases, with 9 bases between them. The CDR3: CASSLDPGYYGYTF. The CDR3, as DNA: TGCGCCAGCAGCTTGGACCCAGGGTACTATGGCTACACCTTC.

The sample holds a few counts of this clone. The chain carries TRBV4-1 and TRBJ2-7; D might be TRBD1 (5 bases). Looked up from germline, CDR1 is MGHRA and CDR2 is YSYEKL. The CDR3 is made up of 15 amino acids. V lost 3 bases to trimming and J lost 0 bases, with 12 bases between them. In nucleotides, the CDR3 is TGCGCCAGCAGCCACGACAGTTCCAGCTCCTACGAGCAGTACTTC. Translating it yields CASSHDSSSSYEQYF.

The rearrangement joins TRBV29-1 to TRBJ1-1, with 8 bases identical to TRBD1. The CDR3 loop spans 14 amino acids. Germline trimming cut 3 bases from V and 4 bases from J; bases unmatched to any gene: 7. Germline-derived CDR1 and CDR2 are SQVTM and ANQGSEA. CDR3 DNA sequence: TGCAGCGTTGACCAGGGGGCAGACTCCACTGAAGCTTTCTTT. It specifies CSVDQGADSTEAFF.

The chain is built from TRBV11-2 and TRBJ2-7; the match to TRBD2 covers 9 bases. J lost 1 base, V lost 4 bases, and 2 bases had no gene match. CDR3 length: 14 residues. CDR1 and CDR2 from the germline V gene are SGHAT and FQNNGV. The CDR3 reads CASSSGLASYEQYF. CDR3 bases: TGTGCCAGCAGCTCGGGACTAGCATCCTACGAGCAGTACTTC.

The V gene is TRBV3-1 (or the pseudogene TRBV3-2), the J gene TRBJ2-1; 7 nucleotides agree with TRBD1. V shed 2 bases and J 5 bases; nucleotides not matched to a gene: 6. CDR1 is LGHDT, CDR2 YNNKEL, per germline (reference sequence). The CDR3 runs 15 residues. CDR3 amino acids: CASSQQTGVHNEQFF. The CDR3 nucleotides read TGTGCCAGCAGCCAACAAACAGGGGTCCACAATGAGCAGTTCTTC.

The chain uses TRBV6-5 and TRBJ2-7, with D uncertain. The germline CDR1 and CDR2 sequences are MNHEY and SVGAGI. Trimming pared 10 bases from V and 3 bases from J, leaving 13 bases between. The CDR3 has 12 residues. CDR3 sequence: CAIRGSGYEQYF. In DNA, the CDR3 is TGTGCCATCCGTGGCTCGGGCTACGAGCAGTACTTC.

V gene TRBV7-9 combines with J gene TRBJ1-5; 8 positions agree with TRBD1. Trimming removed 4 bases from V and 15 bases from J; junction bases left unmatched: 8. Germline CDR1 is SEHNR and CDR2 is FQNEAQ (reference sequence). CDR3 length: 12 amino acids. The CDR3 nucleotides read TGTGCCAGCAGCTCGGGACAGGACCCCTCGCATTTT. It encodes CASSSGQDPSHF.

This chain uses TRBV6-5 with TRBJ1-4; 8 bases agree with TRBD1. The V and J ends lost 4 bases and 10 bases, in that order; junction bases with no gene match: 14. Germline lookup yields CDR1 MNHEY and CDR2 SVGAGI. CDR3 length equals 16 residues. The CDR3 here is CASSSSRGRGRGKLFF. The DNA of the CDR3 is TGTGCCAGCAGTTCCTCGAGGGGCAGGGGGCGAGGAAAACTGTTTTTT.

This chain joins TRBV9 and TRBJ2-1, with a weak D call TRBD1 (6 bases). This CDR3 contains 13 residues. V lost 2 bases, J lost 4 bases, and 7 bases lay in between. Germline values: CDR1 SGDLS, CDR2 YYNGEE. CDR3 in DNA: TGTGCCAGCAGCGTGGACAGTTACAATGAGCAGTTCTTC. It codes for CASSVDSYNEQFF.

J is TRBJ1-2 and V is TRBV11-2; TRBD1 aligns across 7 bases. V shed 0 bases, J shed 4 bases, and the junction held 11 bases outside the gene matches. The germline V gene has CDR1 SGHAT and CDR2 FQNNGV. The CDR3 loop spans 17 amino acids. The CDR3 DNA reads TGTGCCAGCAGCTTAGAATCCCGGGACAGCGTTTTCTATGGCTACACCTTC. Translated: CASSLESRDSVFYGYTF.

J is TRBJ1-2 and V is TRBV5-1; D is unresolved. The CDR3 length is 14 residues. CDR1 and CDR2 (germline): SGHRS, YFSETQ. Between the trimmed V and J ends, which lost 4 bases and 5 bases, there was a span of 15 bases. In nucleotides, the CDR3 is TGCGCCAGCAGCGAGGAACCAGTGAGTTATGGCTACACCTTC. This gives the protein CASSEEPVSYGYTF.

Here the CDR3 reads CASSTGTTNEKLFF. As DNA, the CDR3 is TGTGCCAGCAGCACAGGGACAACTAATGAAAAACTGTTTTTT. The genes are TRBV7-2 and TRBJ1-4; D might be TRBD1 (6 bases). This CDR3 has 14 residues. Germline-derived CDR1 and CDR2 are SGHTA and FQGNSA. The ends were cut back, 5 bases at V and 0 bases at J, with 7 bases in the middle.

The chain links TRBV6-2 or TRBV6-3 to TRBJ2-2; D may be TRBD1 (6 bases). With 6 bases removed from V and 6 bases from J, the gap between germline ends came to 14 bases. Germline-derived CDR1 and CDR2 are MNHEY and SVGEGT. This CDR3 is 14 amino acids long. The CDR3 spells CASRPAGVPGELFF. CDR3 nucleotides: TGTGCCAGCAGGCCTGCAGGGGTTCCCGGGGAGCTGTTTTTT.

The CDR3 region has the DNA TGTGCCACAGAAACACCCCAGTCCTACGAGCAGTACTTC. Amino acid sequence: CATETPQSYEQYF. V and J are TRBV6-5 and TRBJ2-7; D not resolved. CDR3 length equals 13 residues. V lost 10 bases and J 1 base, leaving 14 bases between the germline ends. Germline CDR1 and CDR2: MNHEY and SVGAGI.